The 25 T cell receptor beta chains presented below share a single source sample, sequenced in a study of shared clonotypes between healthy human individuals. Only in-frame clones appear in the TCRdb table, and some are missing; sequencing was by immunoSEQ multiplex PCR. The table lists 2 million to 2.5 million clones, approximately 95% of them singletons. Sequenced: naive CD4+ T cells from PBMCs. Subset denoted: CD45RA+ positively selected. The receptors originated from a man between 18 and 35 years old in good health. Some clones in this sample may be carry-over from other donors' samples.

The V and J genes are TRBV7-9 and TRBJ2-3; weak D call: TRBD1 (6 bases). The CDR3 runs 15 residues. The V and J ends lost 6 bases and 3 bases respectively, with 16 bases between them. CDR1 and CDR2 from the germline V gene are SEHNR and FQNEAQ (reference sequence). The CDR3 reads CASRAWLGATDTQYF. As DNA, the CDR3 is TGTGCCAGCAGAGCTTGGCTGGGGGCTACAGATACGCAGTATTTT.

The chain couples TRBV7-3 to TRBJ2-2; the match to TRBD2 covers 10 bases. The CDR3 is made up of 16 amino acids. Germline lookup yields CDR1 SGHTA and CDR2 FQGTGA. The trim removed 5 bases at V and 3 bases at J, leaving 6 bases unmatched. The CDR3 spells CASSPLGLADTGELFF. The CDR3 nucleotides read TGTGCCAGCAGCCCCCTCGGACTAGCGGACACCGGGGAGCTGTTTTTT.

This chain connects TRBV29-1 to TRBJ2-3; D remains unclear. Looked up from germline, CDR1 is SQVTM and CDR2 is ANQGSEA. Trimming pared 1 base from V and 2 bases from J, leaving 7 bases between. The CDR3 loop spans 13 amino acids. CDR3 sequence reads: CSVEGLHTDTQYF. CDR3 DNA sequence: TGCAGCGTTGAAGGGCTTCACACAGATACGCAGTATTTT.

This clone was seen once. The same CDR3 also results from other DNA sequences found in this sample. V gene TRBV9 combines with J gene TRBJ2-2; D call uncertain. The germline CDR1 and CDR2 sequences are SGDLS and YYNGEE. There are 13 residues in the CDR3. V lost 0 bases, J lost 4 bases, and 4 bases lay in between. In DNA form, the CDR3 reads TGTGCCAGCAGCGTAGCTAGCACCGGGGAGCTGTTTTTT. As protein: CASSVASTGELFF.

The CDR3 DNA sequence: TGTGCCAGCAGCTTTGGACAGCTTAACTATGGCTACACCTTC. This sequence encodes CASSFGQLNYGYTF. The rearrangement uses TRBV5-4 and TRBJ1-2; tentative D call: TRBD1 (6 bases). V dropped 2 bases and J dropped 1 base, with 9 bases sitting between them. CDR1 and CDR2 (germline): SGHNT, YYREEE (reference sequence). This CDR3 has 14 residues.

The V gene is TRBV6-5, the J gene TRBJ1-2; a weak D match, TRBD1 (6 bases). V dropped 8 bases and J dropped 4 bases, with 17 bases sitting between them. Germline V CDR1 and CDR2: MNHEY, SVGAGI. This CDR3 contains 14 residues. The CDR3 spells CASCRGANPYGYTF. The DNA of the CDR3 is TGTGCCAGCTGCCGGGGGGCAAACCCCTATGGCTACACCTTC.

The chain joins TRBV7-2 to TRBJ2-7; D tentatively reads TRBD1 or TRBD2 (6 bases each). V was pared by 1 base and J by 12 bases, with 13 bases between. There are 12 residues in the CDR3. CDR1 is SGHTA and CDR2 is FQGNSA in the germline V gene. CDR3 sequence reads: CASSLVRGVRYF. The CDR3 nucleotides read TGTGCCAGCAGCTTAGTAAGGGGGGTCCGGTACTTC. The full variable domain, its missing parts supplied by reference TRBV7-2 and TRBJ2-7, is GAGVSQSPSNKVTEKGKDVELRCDPISGHTALYWYRQSLGQGLEFLIYFQGNSAPDKSGLPSDRFSAERTGGSVSTLTIQRTQQEDSAVYLCASSLVRGVRYFGPGTRLTVT.

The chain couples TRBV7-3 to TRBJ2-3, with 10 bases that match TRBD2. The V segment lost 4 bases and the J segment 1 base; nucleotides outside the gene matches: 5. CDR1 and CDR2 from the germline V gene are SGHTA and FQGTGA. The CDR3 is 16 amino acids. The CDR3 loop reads CASSSSGTSGTDTQYF. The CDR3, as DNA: TGTGCCAGCAGCTCCTCCGGGACTAGCGGCACAGATACGCAGTATTTT.

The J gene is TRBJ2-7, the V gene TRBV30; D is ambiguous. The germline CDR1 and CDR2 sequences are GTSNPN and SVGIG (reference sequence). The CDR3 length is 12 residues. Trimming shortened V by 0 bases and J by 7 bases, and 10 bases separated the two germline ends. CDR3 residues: CAWSVTTSEQYF. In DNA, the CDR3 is TGTGCCTGGAGTGTAACTACATCGGAGCAGTACTTC.

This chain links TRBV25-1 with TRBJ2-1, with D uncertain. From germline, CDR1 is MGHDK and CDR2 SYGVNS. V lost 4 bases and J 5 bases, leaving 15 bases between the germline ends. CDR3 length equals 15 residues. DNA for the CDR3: TGTGCCAGCAGTGCCCCAGTGGTTGAGCACAATGAGCAGTTCTTC. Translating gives CASSAPVVEHNEQFF.

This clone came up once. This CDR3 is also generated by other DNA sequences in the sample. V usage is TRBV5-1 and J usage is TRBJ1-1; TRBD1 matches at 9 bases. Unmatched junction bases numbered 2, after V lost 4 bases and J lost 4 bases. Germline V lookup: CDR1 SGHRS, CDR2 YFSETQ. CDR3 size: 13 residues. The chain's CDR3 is CASSLTGGTEAFF. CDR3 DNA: TGCGCCAGCAGCCTGACAGGGGGCACTGAAGCTTTCTTT.

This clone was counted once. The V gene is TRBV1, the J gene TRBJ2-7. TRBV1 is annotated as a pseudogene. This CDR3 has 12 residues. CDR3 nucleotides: TGCACCGGGGTTTCCTTACCCTACGAGCAGTACTTC. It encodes CTGVSLPYEQYF.

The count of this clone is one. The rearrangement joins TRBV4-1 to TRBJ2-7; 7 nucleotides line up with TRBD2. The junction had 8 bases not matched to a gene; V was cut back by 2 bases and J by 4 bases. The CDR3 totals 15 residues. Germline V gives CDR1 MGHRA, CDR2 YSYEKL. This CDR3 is CASSQLAGGVYEQYF. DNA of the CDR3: TGCGCCAGCAGCCAATTAGCGGGTGGAGTATACGAGCAGTACTTC.

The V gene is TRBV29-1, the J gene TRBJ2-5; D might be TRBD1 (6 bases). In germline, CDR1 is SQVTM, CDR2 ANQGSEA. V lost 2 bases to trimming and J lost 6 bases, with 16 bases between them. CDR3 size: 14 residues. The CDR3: CSVEIMAGVKTQYF. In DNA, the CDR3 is TGCAGCGTTGAAATTATGGCAGGGGTGAAGACCCAGTACTTC.

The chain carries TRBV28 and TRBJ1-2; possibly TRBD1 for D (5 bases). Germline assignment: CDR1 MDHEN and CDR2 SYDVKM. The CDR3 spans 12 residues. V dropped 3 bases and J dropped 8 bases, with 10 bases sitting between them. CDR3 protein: CASSLTREGYTF. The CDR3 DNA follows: TGTGCCAGCAGTTTGACCAGGGAAGGCTACACCTTC.

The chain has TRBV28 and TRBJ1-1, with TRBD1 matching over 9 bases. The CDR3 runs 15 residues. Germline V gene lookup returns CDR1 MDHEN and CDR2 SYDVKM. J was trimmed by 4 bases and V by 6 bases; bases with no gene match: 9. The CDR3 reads CASSQQGAGGTEAFF. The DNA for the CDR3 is TGTGCCAGCAGCCAACAGGGGGCCGGGGGCACTGAAGCTTTCTTT.

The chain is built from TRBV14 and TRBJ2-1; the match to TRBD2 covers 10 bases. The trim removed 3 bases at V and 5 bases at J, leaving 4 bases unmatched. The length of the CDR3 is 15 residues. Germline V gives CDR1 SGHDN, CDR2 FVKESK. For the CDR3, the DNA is TGTGCCAGCAGCCACGGACTAGCGGCCCACAATGAGCAGTTCTTC. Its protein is CASSHGLAAHNEQFF.

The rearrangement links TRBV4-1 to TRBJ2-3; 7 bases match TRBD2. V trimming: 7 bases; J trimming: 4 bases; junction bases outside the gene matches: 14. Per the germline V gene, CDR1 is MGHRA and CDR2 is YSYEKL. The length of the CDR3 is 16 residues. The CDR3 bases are TGCGCCAGCACCCTAGCGGACGGCGGTCTCCCAGATACGCAGTATTTT. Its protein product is CASTLADGGLPDTQYF.

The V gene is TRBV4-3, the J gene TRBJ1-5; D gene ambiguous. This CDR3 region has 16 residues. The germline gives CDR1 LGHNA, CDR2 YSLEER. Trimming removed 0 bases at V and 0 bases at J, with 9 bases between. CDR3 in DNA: TGCGCCAGCAGCCAAGATTGGAGCATTAGCAATCAGCCCCAGCATTTT. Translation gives CASSQDWSISNQPQHF.

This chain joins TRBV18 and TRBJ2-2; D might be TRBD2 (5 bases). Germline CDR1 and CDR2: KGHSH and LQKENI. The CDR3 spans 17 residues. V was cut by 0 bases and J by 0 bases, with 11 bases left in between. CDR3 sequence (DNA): TGTGCCAGCTCACCACCGGGAGCCTTATCGAACACCGGGGAGCTGTTTTTT. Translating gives CASSPPGALSNTGELFF.

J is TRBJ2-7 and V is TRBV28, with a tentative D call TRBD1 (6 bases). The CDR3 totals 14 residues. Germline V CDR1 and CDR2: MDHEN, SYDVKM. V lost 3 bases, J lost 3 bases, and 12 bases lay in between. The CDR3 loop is CASSFRTGFYEQYF. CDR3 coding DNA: TGTGCCAGCAGTTTTCGCACAGGGTTCTACGAGCAGTACTTC.

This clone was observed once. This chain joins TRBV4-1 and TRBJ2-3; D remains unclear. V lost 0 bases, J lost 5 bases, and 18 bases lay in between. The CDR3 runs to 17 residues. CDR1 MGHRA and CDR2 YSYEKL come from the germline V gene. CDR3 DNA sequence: TGCGCCAGCAGCCAAGAGGCCTCTGGGTTTTTAGGAGATACGCAGTATTTT. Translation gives CASSQEASGFLGDTQYF.

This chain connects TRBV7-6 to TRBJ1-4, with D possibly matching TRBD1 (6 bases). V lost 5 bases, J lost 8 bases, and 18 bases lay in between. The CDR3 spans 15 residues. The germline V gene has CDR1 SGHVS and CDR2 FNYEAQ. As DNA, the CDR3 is TGTGCCAGCAGCCCCGCCCTGGGGGGGGGCGAAAAACTGTTTTTT. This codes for CASSPALGGGEKLFF.

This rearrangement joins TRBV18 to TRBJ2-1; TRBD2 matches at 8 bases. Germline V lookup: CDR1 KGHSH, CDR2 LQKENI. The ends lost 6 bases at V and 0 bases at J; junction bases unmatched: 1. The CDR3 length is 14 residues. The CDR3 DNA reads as TGTGCCAGCTCGCGGGAGGTCTCCTACAATGAGCAGTTCTTC. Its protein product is CASSREVSYNEQFF.

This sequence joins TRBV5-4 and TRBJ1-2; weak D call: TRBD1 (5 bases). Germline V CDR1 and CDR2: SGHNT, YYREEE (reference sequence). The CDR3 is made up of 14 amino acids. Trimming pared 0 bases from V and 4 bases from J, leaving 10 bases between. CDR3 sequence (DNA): TGTGCCAGCAGCTTGGAGCAGGGCTCCTATGGCTACACCTTC. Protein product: CASSLEQGSYGYTF.